Listed here are 6 T cell receptor beta chains from one sample, sequenced in a study of identical twins. One entry per CDR3 protein, called by TCRdb with MiXCR from the 5' RACE reads. The profile shows 1.5 million to 2 million distinct CDR3 sequences, about 32% of them singletons. The specimen was cord blood. The origin of the receptors is a newborn girl in good health.

The chain joins TRBV4-2 to TRBJ1-2, with TRBD1 identical over 7 bases. The CDR3 covers 15 residues. J lost 4 bases, V lost 0 bases, and 5 bases had no gene match. Looked up from germline, CDR1 is LGHNA and CDR2 is YNFKEQ. CDR3 bases: TGTGCCAGCAGCCAAGACCCGGACAGGTTCTATGGCTACACCTTC. Residues: CASSQDPDRFYGYTF.

This clonotype was picked up a small number of times. This rearrangement joins TRBV10-3 to TRBJ2-1, with 10 bases that match TRBD2. Trimming cost V 5 bases and J 4 bases; bases outside gene matches: 11. Germline values: CDR1 ENHRY, CDR2 SYGVKD. The CDR3 is 17 amino acids. The CDR3 is CAISLGQLAGVYNEQFF. CDR3 nucleotides: TGTGCCATCAGTTTAGGACAGCTAGCGGGGGTTTACAATGAGCAGTTCTTC.

The chain has TRBV5-1 and TRBJ2-1, with TRBD2 matching over 10 bases. V dropped 4 bases and J dropped 5; count of bases not matched to a gene: 9. Germline lookup yields CDR1 SGHRS and CDR2 YFSETQ. The CDR3 spans 16 residues. The CDR3 loop is CASSPIIAGGHNEQFF. DNA for the CDR3: TGCGCCAGCAGCCCCATTATAGCGGGAGGTCACAATGAGCAGTTCTTC.

CDR3 in amino acids: CASSLGLQGSTEAFF. The CDR3 region has the DNA TGTGCCAGCAGTTTGGGATTACAGGGGAGCACTGAAGCTTTCTTT. The chain combines TRBV12-3 or TRBV12-4 with TRBJ1-1; the match to TRBD1 covers 7 bases. V was clipped by 3 bases and J by 4 bases; unmatched bases: 8. CDR3 length: 15 residues.

This chain links TRBV2 with TRBJ2-5; D is unclear. The V and J ends lost 3 bases and 5 bases respectively, with 16 bases between them. The length of the CDR3 is 15 residues. Germline lookup yields CDR1 SNHLY and CDR2 FYNNEI. The CDR3 is CASSDFGLGFETQYF. The CDR3 DNA sequence: TGTGCCAGCAGTGACTTTGGGTTGGGATTCGAGACCCAGTACTTC.

V gene TRBV6-4 combines with J gene TRBJ1-1; D is perhaps TRBD1 (5 bases). The CDR3 is 15 amino acids. Trimming took 2 bases from V and 0 from J, leaving 10 bases between them. Germline CDR1 MRHNA, CDR2 SNTAGT. The DNA for the CDR3 is TGTGCCAGCAGTGACCTGTGCAGGGTGAACACTGAAGCTTTCTTT. It encodes CASSDLCRVNTEAFF.